This T cell receptor (beta chain) comes out of a study of blood T cell repertoires in COVID-19. Clones were sequenced by immunoSEQ multiplex PCR, and TCRdb holds only the in-frame ones, with some missing. The table includes fewer than 250,000 clones, around 84% detected once. V was shortened by 4 bases and J by 3 bases, with 12 bases between the two germline ends. The V gene's germline CDR1 is SGHTA and CDR2 FQGNSA. The CDR3 loop spans 14 amino acids. This receptor was taken from a man aged 40-49 years with acute or convalescent COVID-19. The chain combines TRBV7-2 with TRBJ1-2, with a weak D call TRBD1 (5 bases). The sample consisted of peripheral blood. The CDR3 region has the DNA TGTGCCAGCAGCTGGGGGACGGGGGACTATGGCTACACCTTC. Protein sequence: CASSWGTGDYGYTF.